This TCR beta chain is from a study of blood T cell repertoires in COVID-19. The data were produced by immunoSEQ multiplex PCR, yet TCRdb's version contains in-frame clones alone and is incomplete. The sample consists of fewer than 350,000 clones, 85% of them appearing once. Per germline, CDR1 SGHNT and CDR2 YYREEE (reference sequence). The V end was cut by 2 bases, the J end by 8 bases, with 7 bases between. There are 11 residues in the CDR3. What was sequenced was PBMCs or T cells enriched from blood (not recorded which). The V and J genes are TRBV5-4 and TRBJ1-2; D remains unclear. The receptor was derived from a woman aged 25-40 years who had been exposed to COVID-19. The CDR3, as DNA: TGTGCCAGCAGCTTTGGGAGGGGCTACACCTTC. Translated, it gives CASSFGRGYTF.